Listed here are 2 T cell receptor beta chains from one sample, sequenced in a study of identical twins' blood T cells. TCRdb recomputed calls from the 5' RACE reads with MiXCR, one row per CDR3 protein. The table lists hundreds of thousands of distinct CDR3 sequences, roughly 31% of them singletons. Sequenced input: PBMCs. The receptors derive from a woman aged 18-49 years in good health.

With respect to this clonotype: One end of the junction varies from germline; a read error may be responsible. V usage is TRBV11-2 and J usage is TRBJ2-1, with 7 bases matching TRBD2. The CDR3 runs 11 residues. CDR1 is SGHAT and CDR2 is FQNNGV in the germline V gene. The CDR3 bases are TGTGCCTGCAGCTACGGACTAGGGCTGGTTTTC. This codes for CACSYGLGLVF.

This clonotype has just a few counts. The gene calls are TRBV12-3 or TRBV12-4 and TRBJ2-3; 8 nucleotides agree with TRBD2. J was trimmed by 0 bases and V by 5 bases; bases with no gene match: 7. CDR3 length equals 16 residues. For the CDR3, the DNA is TGTGCCAGCAGTCCCGTCAGCGGGAGTAGCACAGATACGCAGTATTTT. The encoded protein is CASSPVSGSSTDTQYF.